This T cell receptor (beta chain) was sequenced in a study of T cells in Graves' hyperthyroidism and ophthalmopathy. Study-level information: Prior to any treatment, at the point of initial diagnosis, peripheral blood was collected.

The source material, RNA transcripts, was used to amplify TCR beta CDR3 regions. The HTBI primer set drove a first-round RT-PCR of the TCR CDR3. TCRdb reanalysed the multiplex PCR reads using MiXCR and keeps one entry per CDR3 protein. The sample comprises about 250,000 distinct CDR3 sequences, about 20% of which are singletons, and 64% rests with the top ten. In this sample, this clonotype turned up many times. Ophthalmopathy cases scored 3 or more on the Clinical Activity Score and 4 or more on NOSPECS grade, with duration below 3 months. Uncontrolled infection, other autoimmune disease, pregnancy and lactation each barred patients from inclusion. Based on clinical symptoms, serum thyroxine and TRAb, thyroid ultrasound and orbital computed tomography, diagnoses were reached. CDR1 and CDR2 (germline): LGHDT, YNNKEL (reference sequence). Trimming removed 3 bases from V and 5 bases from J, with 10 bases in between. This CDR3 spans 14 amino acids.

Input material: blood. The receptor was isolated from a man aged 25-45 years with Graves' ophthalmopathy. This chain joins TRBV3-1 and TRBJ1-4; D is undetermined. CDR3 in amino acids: CASSHRTGNEKLFF. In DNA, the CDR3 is TGTGCCAGCAGCCATCGGACGGGGAATGAAAAACTGTTTTTT.